This paragraph covers one TCR beta chain sequence. The target of this receptor is not known. It has no much larger one-base neighbor in the sample; base qualities were not kept. Library prep was done by the immunoSEQ multiplex PCR assay. A mixture of 60 forward primers for TCR Vbeta segments and 13 reverse primers for TCR Jbeta segments was used in the multiplex PCR. A multiplex PCR assay on genomic DNA amplified the CDR3 region of rearranged TCR beta genes. On the Illumina HiSeq System, the amplified TCR beta libraries were sequenced as 87-base-pair reads. The authors' pipeline ran thus. In a later analysis, roughly 80 million unique TCR beta chains were counted across the 666 repertoires, and around 11 million of these chains were shared by at least two donors. Raw reads were error-corrected and collapsed into unique sequences by a nearest-neighbor algorithm in which closely related sequences were merged to remove PCR and sequencing errors. V, D and J gene segments were assigned by aligning CDR3 sequences to IMGT reference sequences. Each retained sequence needed at least a six-nucleotide match to both a V gene segment and a J gene segment. Rearrangements were classified as productive when the CDR3 lacked stop codons and remained in frame with V and J, and all other rearrangements were classified as non-productive. CDR3 was defined by IMGT convention, running from the second conserved V-encoded cysteine to the conserved J-encoded phenylalanine. Sequences without an unambiguous match to a single V gene segment were excluded from the earlier analysis of about 640 of the donors. In an earlier analysis of several hundred of the donors, V segments were called functional above 56.7% productive rearrangements and were called segregating when the between-donor standard deviation exceeded 5%. To diagnose cytomegalovirus status from the catalog of TCR beta chain sequences, a statistical classification framework was built. In a later analysis, V and J genes were assigned by comparing TCR nucleotide sequences against IMGT/GENE-DB human TR gene sequences. In a later analysis, CDR3 sequences and most-parsimonious VDJ recombination scenarios were assigned using the TCRdist pipeline. A later analysis defined each TCR beta chain by its CDR3 amino acid sequence plus V-gene family, and excluded reads lacking a unique V-gene family. A later analysis removed nearly 600 highly shared, low-generation-probability nucleotide sequences to deal with suspected cross-contamination and a sequencing artifact. For each public chain, a later analysis derived a clonal expansion index from normalized ranks of inferred template counts within each repertoire. Generation probabilities in a later analysis came from a VDJ recombination model fitted to out-of-frame rearrangements, and those results were checked against IGoR. Hypergeometric tests were used in a later analysis to score TCR-TCR, TCR-HLA and TCR-CMV co-occurrence, with a repertoire-size bias correction applied to the TCR pairs. False discovery rates were estimated in a later analysis by permuting HLA or CMV assignments 20 times. In a later analysis, co-occurring TCRs were grouped using DBSCAN, with TCRdist sequence similarity added in when clustering inside HLA-allele-positive subsets. For co-occurrence clustering, repertoires with fewer than 30,000 or more than 120,000 public chains were excluded, along with 5 or 6 repertoires with anomalous nucleotide sharing. TCRdb's version of the immuneACCESS table is confined to in-frame rearrangements and falls short of the full clone set. An unresolved V gene accounts for under half of the shortfall where checked; the remainder is of unknown origin. V, J and clone size are taken as reported in that table, and D and trimming were inferred from the DNA itself. Within this sample are 75,000 to 80,000 clones, with more than 75% of them counted one time only. The top ten hold about 12% of the sample.

The source of the sample is a study of cytomegalovirus exposure and HLA in healthy donors (dated by TCRdb to about 2017). About the full investigation: According to an earlier analysis of 587 of the donors, roughly 180 million T cells yielded 100 million or so unique TCR beta sequences and approximately 300 Gb of sequence data. Using immunosequencing, the study profiled T cell repertoires from about 610 subjects and related those repertoires to cytomegalovirus serostatus. In the later analysis, no new phenotypic data were used to find candidate immune exposures; instead, reliance was placed on TCR beta sequences and their occurrence across donors. Both class I and class II loci were covered by HLA typing, at four-digit resolution. The aim of the study was to test whether cataloging public T cell receptors could identify signatures of past pathogen exposure. Typing coverage differed by locus: A, B, C, DRB1 and DQB1 were typed in roughly 620-630 donors, DQA1 in 500 to 550, DPA1 in 600 to 610, and DPB1 in just under 490. An earlier analysis of fewer than 750 of the donors used high-throughput TCR beta sequencing to judge whether each TCR beta V gene segment behaved as functional or pseudogenic. Genome-wide SNP genotypes for about 55% of the roughly 670 donors were used in a later genetic analysis, which treated that subset as a discovery cohort. Among 350 to 400 genotyped donors of the cohort, an average of around 240,000 unique TCR beta nucleotide sequences were sequenced per donor, roughly 20% of them non-productive. In addition to the first cohort of about 650 subjects, a separate validation cohort of around 110 different subjects was used. Donor age, sex, ethnicity and CMV serostatus were compiled alongside the repertoire data. Roughly 300 gigabases of sequencing data and approximately 84 million unique TCR sequences were included in an early release covering several hundred HLA-typed donors. High-throughput TCR immunosequencing, statistical association of individual TCRs with disease status, and machine learning were combined to predict cytomegalovirus infection status. Roughly 5 DR-DQ haplotypes were handled as single units for association and clustering, since linkage in the cohort was strong. To study patterns of TCR occurrence, a later analysis re-analyzed previously published TCR beta repertoires from several hundred donors and added high-resolution HLA genotyping. All discovery cohort repertoires had been generated on a single sequencing platform. Of the approximately 400 genotyped donors, approximately 80% fell in the genetic ancestry cluster associated with self-reported Caucasian donors. What the work shows at the level of the full study, not this receptor alone: In a later analysis, the rate of TCR association differed among HLA loci, with DRB1 alleles having the most associated TCRs and HLA-C alleles having the fewest. CMV serostatus was the only immune exposure information available for the cohort. In both the original and validation cohorts, the classifier was reported to diagnose cytomegalovirus status with high specificity and sensitivity. Linkage disequilibrium might explain the correlated functional status among segregating V segments, but an unknown experimental factor could not be ruled out. A later analysis found that HLA-associated TCR beta chains were more clonally expanded and had lower generation probabilities than equally common non-associated chains. A later analysis associated 16,951 TCR beta sequences with specific HLA alleles at a false discovery rate of 0.05. In a later analysis, several top co-occurrence clusters were reported to appear linked to parvovirus B19, influenza, CMV and Epstein-Barr virus. Some IMGT-functional V segments, including TRBV6-2 and TRBV6-3, could not be distinguished by the 87-base-pair reads and were therefore excluded. HLA typing was unavailable for some donors at each locus, so association tests used only the typed subset. Across donors, most TCR sequences were observed very rarely, whereas some public TCRs were present in many individuals. An earlier analysis of some 560 of the donors showed that most TCR beta V segments appeared in productive rearrangements either about 87% or about 30% of the time, which broadly matched IMGT annotations. A later genetic analysis associated a missense DCLRE1C variant with V-gene and J-gene trimming of TCR beta chains, and an independent cohort replicated the association. A further reported finding was that TCR beta sequences accurately predicted the HLA-A and HLA-B alleles for most subjects in the first cohort. According to the authors, the approach could potentially be generalized to other disease states and immunological phenotypes. In a later genetic analysis, fewer N-insertions in productive TCRs were reported among donors in an Asian-associated ancestry cluster than the approximately 710-donor mean. In vitro tests confirmed that a few of the cytomegalovirus-associated TCR beta chains recognize cytomegalovirus antigens. The earlier analysis of about 600 of the donors excluded seventeen rarely observed V segments, including chromosome 9 orphons, because counts were too low. Strong co-occurrence of HLA alleles, especially DR and DQ, made assigning TCR associations to individual alleles difficult. According to a later analysis, most CMV-associated TCR beta chains appeared to be HLA-restricted, and the HLA associations seemed to be driven largely by CMV exposure. In the study, some 160 TCR beta chains were listed as associated with cytomegalovirus. Sequencing depth was assumed to be roughly uniform across donors in the presence/absence analyses, though that assumption may not hold. This cohort had only TCR beta chains sequenced, and the lack of alpha or paired-chain data limited which features could be detected. A group of highly shared sequence variants was considered likely to be a technical artifact of the sequencing pipeline.

The cohort consisted of 666 healthy bone marrow donors. At the time of sampling, all cohort members were nominally healthy, though unrecorded immune exposures were likely present. The donor tested CMV seropositive and was one of the 289 seropositive cohort members. Every donor gave a peripheral blood sample, and the peripheral blood mononuclear cells from that sample were used for TCR beta sequencing. The Qiagen DNeasy Blood Extraction Kit was used to extract genomic DNA from the blood cell samples. CDR1 MNHEY and CDR2 SMNVEV were looked up in the germline V gene (reference sequence). Trimming removed 4 bases from V and 3 bases from J, leaving 13 bases between the germline ends. From the cysteine up to the phenylalanine, the CDR3 has a length of 14 residues. Just the 42-base CDR3 DNA is kept, in frame starting at base 1.

Sequencing was carried out using PBMCs. This receptor chain uses TRBV27 and TRBJ2-7, with TRBD2 as a weak D call on 7 bases. The sequence was collected from a male donor in good health and CMV-seropositive. In nucleotide form, the sequence is TGTGCCAGCAGTTCGGGGGGCGGGGGCTACGAGCAGTACTTC. This encodes CASSSGGGGYEQYF.